One and the same sample provided the 7 T cell receptor beta chains below, sequenced in a study of glioma-infiltrating T cells. The iRepertoire nested amplicon-rescue multiplex PCR amplified TCR alpha and beta CDR3s from RNA. TCRdb fed the multiplex PCR reads into MiXCR, producing one record per CDR3 protein. The sample includes roughly 120,000 distinct CDR3 sequences, around 23% seen only once; the top ten take roughly 15%. Sequenced sample: glioma tissue, nonneoplastic brain tissue, or PBMCs (not recorded which). These receptors originate from a human donor with low-grade glioma or glioblastoma, undergoing nonglioma brain surgery, or in good health (not recorded which).

In this sample, this clonotype turned up many times. The chain couples TRBV6-2 or TRBV6-3 to TRBJ2-7; 10 nucleotides align to TRBD2. Germline V gives CDR1 MNHEY, CDR2 SVGEGT. V was clipped by 1 base and J by 1 base; unmatched bases: 10. CDR3 length: 18 amino acids. The CDR3 reads CASSYWSGRAGRSYEQYF. The CDR3 DNA reads as TGTGCCAGCAGTTACTGGAGCGGGAGGGCCGGGAGATCCTACGAGCAGTACTTC.

This clonotype has a count of ten or more. The chain uses TRBV19 and TRBJ2-1; 9 bases match TRBD2. The germline CDR1 and CDR2 sequences are LNHDA and SQIVND (reference sequence). The CDR3 has 16 amino acids. Germline trimming cut 2 bases from V and 8 bases from J; bases unmatched to any gene: 10. The CDR3 coding sequence is TGTGCCAGTAGTATACCCGTTAGCGGGAGTGGGGATGAGCAGTTCTTC. It specifies CASSIPVSGSGDEQFF.

This clonotype was counted ten times or more. The rearrangement uses TRBV9 and TRBJ2-5, with D hard to call. This CDR3 is built from 14 residues. Germline assignment: CDR1 SGDLS and CDR2 YYNGEE. Trimming pared 0 bases from V and 5 bases from J, leaving 11 bases between. CDR3 bases: TGTGCCAGCAGCGTAGGTAGTAGCTTCGAGACCCAGTACTTC. Translating it yields CASSVGSSFETQYF.

There are many counts of this clonotype. The chain recombines TRBV7-6 with TRBJ2-2; 11 bases are shared with TRBD1. The CDR3 runs to 13 residues. The germline gives CDR1 SGHVS, CDR2 FNYEAQ. V gave up 8 bases and J gave up 7 bases; unmatched junction bases: 3. The CDR3 nucleotides read TGTGCCAGCCGGGACAGGGGGTTCGGGGAGCTGTTTTTT. Amino acids: CASRDRGFGELFF.

Comments on this clonotype: This CDR3 is missing its conserved last phenylalanine or tryptophan, likely due to a read error. V usage is TRBV6-1 and J usage is TRBJ2-5; no firm D call. Germline CDR1 MNHNS, CDR2 SASEGT. The CDR3 is made up of 14 amino acids. V lost 7 bases, J lost 2 bases, and 14 bases lay in between. The CDR3 nucleotides read TGTGCCAGCATGGGTAGGCGGATGCAAGAGACCCAGTACCTC. It translates to CASMGRRMQETQYL.

This clonotype was seen repeatedly, ten times or more. The chain has TRBV6-1 and TRBJ1-5; D ambiguous. Germline V gene data show CDR1 as MNHNS and CDR2 as SASEGT. Trimming stripped 5 bases from V and 9 bases from J, with 14 bases between. This CDR3 has 13 residues. DNA of the CDR3: TGTGCCAGCAGTTCCCGATCCGATGGGCCCCAGCATTTT. Encoded protein: CASSSRSDGPQHF.

This clonotype occurred many times. The V and J genes are TRBV18 and TRBJ1-2, with D tentatively TRBD1 (6 bases). The V end was cut by 6 bases, the J end by 4 bases, with 15 bases between. The germline CDR1 and CDR2 sequences are KGHSH and LQKENI. CDR3 size: 14 residues. CDR3 in DNA: TGTGCCAGCTCCCCGGACAGACTCCCCTATGGCTACACCTTC. This sequence encodes CASSPDRLPYGYTF.